The sequence of this T cell receptor beta chain was determined in a study of cytomegalovirus exposure and HLA in healthy donors (dated by TCRdb to about 2017). About the investigation overall: An earlier analysis of roughly 630 of the donors reported 250 to 300 Gb of sequence data and 100 million to 140 million unique TCR beta sequences from 150 million to 200 million T cells. Approximately 310 gigabases of sequencing data and around 80 million unique TCR sequences made up an early release that covered several hundred HLA-typed donors. Of the 398 genotyped donors, 80% to 90% were placed in the genetic ancestry cluster associated with self-reported Caucasian donors. The aim of the study was to test whether cataloging public T cell receptors could identify signatures of past pathogen exposure. Using immunosequencing, the study profiled T cell repertoires from 666 subjects and related those repertoires to cytomegalovirus serostatus. Along with the approximately 650-subject first cohort, a separate validation cohort of over a hundred different subjects was used. To predict cytomegalovirus infection status, the study brought together high-throughput TCR immunosequencing, statistical association of individual TCRs with disease status, and machine learning. A later analysis re-examined previously published TCR beta repertoires from just over 650 donors and added high-resolution HLA genotyping to investigate patterns of TCR occurrence. The later analysis used no new phenotypic data to find candidate immune exposures, relying instead on TCR beta sequences and their occurrence across donors. An earlier analysis of roughly 600 of the donors used high-throughput TCR beta sequencing to judge whether each TCR beta V gene segment behaved as functional or pseudogenic. Donor age, sex, ethnicity and CMV serostatus were compiled together with the repertoire data. In a later genetic analysis, genome-wide SNP genotypes for about 55% of the roughly 700 donors were used, and that subset was treated as a discovery cohort. Every repertoire in the discovery cohort had been generated on one and the same sequencing platform. Class I and class II HLA loci were covered by the typing at four-digit resolution. The number of typed donors differed by locus: roughly 629-640 for A, B, C, DRB1 and DQB1; 500 to 550 for DQA1; 600 to 610 for DPA1; and 400 to 480 for DPB1. Several DR-DQ haplotypes were treated as single units for association and clustering because of strong linkage in the cohort. On average, about 200,000 unique TCR beta nucleotide sequences were sequenced per donor among more than 350 genotyped donors of the cohort, with roughly 18% of those sequences being non-productive.

As for this clone: This receptor's antigen is unknown. No much larger clonotype is one base removed from it; base qualities were not supplied.

Library preparation used the immunoSEQ multiplex PCR assay. The multiplex PCR relied on a mix of 60 forward primers for TCR Vbeta segments and 13 reverse primers for TCR Jbeta segments. Amplification of the CDR3 region of rearranged TCR beta genes was performed with a multiplex PCR assay on genomic DNA. Amplified TCR beta libraries were sequenced as 87-base-pair reads on the Illumina HiSeq System. As for the original processing: Across the 500 to 850 repertoires, a later analysis counted 60 million to 90 million unique TCR beta chains, 8.5 million to 12 million of which were shared by at least two donors. Raw reads were error-corrected and collapsed into unique sequences by a nearest-neighbor algorithm in which closely related sequences were merged to remove PCR and sequencing errors. To assign V, D and J gene segments, CDR3 sequences were aligned to IMGT reference sequences. For a sequence to be retained, a match of at least six nucleotides was required to both a V gene segment and a J gene segment. Rearrangements were classified as productive when the CDR3 lacked stop codons and remained in frame with V and J, and all other rearrangements were classified as non-productive. Following IMGT convention, CDR3 was defined as the stretch from the second conserved V-encoded cysteine to the conserved J-encoded phenylalanine. The earlier analysis of 587 of the donors excluded any sequence lacking an unambiguous match to a single V gene segment. In an earlier analysis of 450 to 750 of the donors, a V segment was called functional when productive rearrangements were above 56.7%, and segregating when the standard deviation between donors exceeded 5%. To diagnose cytomegalovirus status from the catalog of TCR beta chain sequences, a statistical classification framework was built. A later analysis assigned V and J genes by comparing TCR nucleotide sequences with IMGT/GENE-DB human TR gene sequences. In a later analysis, CDR3 sequences and most-parsimonious VDJ recombination scenarios were assigned using the TCRdist pipeline. In a later analysis, every TCR beta chain was defined by the combination of its CDR3 amino acid sequence and its V-gene family, and reads without a unique V-gene family were dropped. A later analysis removed nearly 600 highly shared, low-generation-probability nucleotide sequences to deal with suspected cross-contamination and a sequencing artifact. For each public chain, a later analysis derived a clonal expansion index from normalized ranks of inferred template counts within each repertoire. In a later analysis, generation probabilities were computed using a VDJ recombination model fitted to out-of-frame rearrangements, and the results were checked against IGoR. A later analysis scored TCR-TCR, TCR-HLA and TCR-CMV co-occurrence with hypergeometric tests, applying a repertoire-size bias correction to TCR pairs. In a later analysis, false discovery rates were estimated by permuting HLA or CMV assignments 20 times. In a later analysis, co-occurring TCRs were grouped using DBSCAN, with TCRdist sequence similarity added in when clustering inside HLA-allele-positive subsets. For co-occurrence clustering, repertoires with fewer than 30,000 or more than 120,000 public chains were excluded, along with about five repertoires with anomalous nucleotide sharing. Drawn from immuneACCESS, this table holds only the in-frame rearrangements with V and J called that TCRdb kept. Clones are partly lost; checked studies trace under half to an unresolved V gene and leave the rest unexplained. The V and J calls and clone size come from that table; D and trimming were worked out from the DNA. Present in this sample are around 120,000 clones, approximately 80% of which were seen just once. The top ten hold 4% to 5% of the sample.

At the junction V is shortened by 7 bases and J by 0 bases, with 19 bases in between. Reading the germline V gene (reference sequence) gives CDR1 LNHDA and CDR2 SQIVND. The CDR3 measures 17 amino acids from cysteine to phenylalanine. Solely the CDR3 DNA is kept, with 51 bases framed from the first base. The cohort was made up of several hundred healthy bone marrow donors. Cohort members were all nominally healthy when sampled, although unrecorded immune exposures were likely present. The donor tested CMV seropositive and was one of the 289 seropositive cohort members. Every donor gave a peripheral blood sample, and the peripheral blood mononuclear cells from that sample were used for TCR beta sequencing. Genomic DNA was extracted from the blood cell samples with the Qiagen DNeasy Blood Extraction Kit. Findings and caveats that apply to the study as a whole: Only TCR beta chains were sequenced in this cohort, and the absence of alpha or paired-chain data limited detectable features. Strong co-occurrence of HLA alleles, especially DR and DQ, made assigning TCR associations to individual alleles difficult. Most TCR sequences were seen in very few donors, while some public TCRs were found in many individuals. In vitro tests confirmed that three of the cytomegalovirus-associated TCR beta chains recognize cytomegalovirus antigens. According to the authors, the approach could potentially be generalized to other disease states and immunological phenotypes. In a later analysis, HLA-associated TCR beta chains were found to be more clonally expanded and to have lower generation probabilities than equally common non-associated chains. Because the 87-base-pair reads could not distinguish some IMGT-functional V segments, including TRBV6-2 and TRBV6-3, those segments were excluded. Compared with the 666-donor mean, donors in an Asian-associated ancestry cluster had fewer N-insertions in productive TCRs, according to a later genetic analysis. According to a later analysis, most CMV-associated TCR beta chains appeared to be HLA-restricted, and the HLA associations seemed to be driven largely by CMV exposure. Several of the top co-occurrence clusters appeared to be linked to parvovirus B19, influenza, CMV and Epstein-Barr virus, according to a later analysis. A cluster of highly shared sequence variants was judged likely to be a technical artifact of the sequencing pipeline. Broadly in line with IMGT annotations, most TCR beta V segments showed up in productive rearrangements about 87% or about 30% of the time in an earlier analysis of several hundred of the donors. Linkage disequilibrium might explain the correlated functional status among segregating V segments, but an unknown experimental factor could not be excluded. A total of 150 to 200 TCR beta chains were listed by the study as associated with cytomegalovirus. Sequencing depth was assumed to be roughly uniform across donors in the presence/absence analyses, though that assumption may not hold. A further reported finding was that TCR beta sequences accurately predicted the HLA-A and HLA-B alleles for most subjects in the first cohort. A later genetic analysis associated a missense DCLRE1C variant with V-gene and J-gene trimming of TCR beta chains, and an independent cohort replicated the association. A later analysis found that TCR association rates varied across HLA loci, with DRB1 alleles showing the most associated TCRs and HLA-C alleles the fewest. The only immune exposure information available for the cohort was CMV serostatus. In a later analysis, some 18,000 TCR beta sequences were associated with specific HLA alleles at a false discovery rate of 0.05. Because counts were too low, some 16 rarely observed V segments, including chromosome 9 orphons, were excluded from the earlier analysis of under 650 of the donors. Because HLA typing was unavailable for some donors at each locus, only the typed subset was used in association tests. The classifier was reported to diagnose cytomegalovirus status with high specificity and sensitivity in both the original and validation cohorts.

The source material was PBMCs. This chain joins TRBV19 to TRBJ1-5, with a tentative D gene TRBD1 over 5 matching bases. This TCR was sampled from a man aged 45 to 65 in good health and CMV-seropositive. DNA sequence: TGTGCCAGTACCCCGACCCACAGGATCTATAGCAATCAGCCCCAGCATTTT. Its translation is CASTPTHRIYSNQPQHF.